Following are 27 T cell receptor beta chains from one sample sequenced in a study of T cell responses to AZD1222 COVID-19 vaccine. TCRdb keeps only in-frame clones here, not all; method: immunoSEQ multiplex PCR. The sample includes some 170,000 clones, roughly nine tenths seen only once; the top ten take about 2.8%. Material: peripheral blood, obtained on day 0 of AZD1222 vaccination. All receptors derive from an adult in good health.

This chain links TRBV5-1 with TRBJ2-5, with TRBD2 identical over 11 bases. CDR3 length equals 15 residues. The V segment lost 4 bases and the J segment 4 bases; nucleotides outside the gene matches: 6. CDR1 and CDR2 (germline): SGHRS, YFSETQ. The CDR3 loop is CASSEDGLAGETQYF. In nucleotides, the CDR3 is TGCGCCAGCAGCGAAGACGGACTAGCGGGAGAGACCCAGTACTTC.

The chain uses TRBV2 and TRBJ2-5; weak D call: TRBD1 (5 bases). The CDR3 runs 15 residues. V lost 2 bases to trimming and J lost 0 bases, with 10 bases between them. Germline assignment: CDR1 SNHLY and CDR2 FYNNEI. In DNA form, the CDR3 reads TGTGCCAGCAGTGAAAAGAGCAGGGACCAAGAGACCCAGTACTTC. Encoded protein: CASSEKSRDQETQYF.

This clone showed up just once. Other DNA sequences in this specimen translate into the identical CDR3. The chain recombines TRBV6-5 with TRBJ1-1, with D unresolved. Germline-derived CDR1 and CDR2 are MNHEY and SVGAGI. Trimming stripped 0 bases from V and 0 bases from J, with 2 bases between. CDR3 size: 13 residues. The CDR3 protein is CASSYSVNTEAFF. CDR3 sequence (DNA): TGTGCCAGCAGTTACTCTGTGAACACTGAAGCTTTCTTT.

This rearrangement joins TRBV11-1 to TRBJ2-2; no reliable D call. Trimming left V 1 base short and J 6 bases short, with 6 bases between. Germline CDR1 is SGHAT and CDR2 is FQDESV (reference sequence). The CDR3 totals 13 residues. The CDR3 here is CASSLGEAGELFF. CDR3 bases: TGTGCCAGCAGCTTAGGGGAAGCCGGGGAGCTGTTTTTT.

The chain recombines TRBV18 with TRBJ2-7, with TRBD2 matching over 15 bases. V gave up 6 bases and J gave up 6 bases; unmatched junction bases: 15. The length of the CDR3 is 18 residues. The germline CDR1 and CDR2 sequences are KGHSH and LQKENI. The CDR3 region is CASSTRGLAGGLGGEQYF. The CDR3 region has the DNA TGTGCCAGCTCCACCAGAGGACTAGCGGGAGGGCTGGGCGGCGAGCAGTACTTC.

This clone was seen a single time. The chain is built from TRBV5-5 and TRBJ2-1; 7 nucleotides match TRBD2. The J segment lost 9 bases and the V segment lost 2 bases, leaving 11 bases of the junction unmatched. The germline V gene has CDR1 SGHKS and CDR2 YYEKEE (reference sequence). The CDR3 contains 15 residues. The CDR3 is CASSLGLELWAEQFF. The CDR3 region has the DNA TGTGCCAGCAGCTTAGGACTAGAGCTCTGGGCTGAGCAGTTCTTC.

The rearrangement joins TRBV7-2 to TRBJ2-3, with a weak D call TRBD2 (6 bases). CDR3 size: 14 residues. The germline V gene has CDR1 SGHTA and CDR2 FQGNSA. V lost 1 base, J lost 5 bases, and 10 bases lay in between. CDR3 in DNA: TGTGCCAGCAGCTTAGAGGTAGCGGTAGATACGCAGTATTTT. This codes for CASSLEVAVDTQYF.

This rearrangement joins TRBV7-2 to TRBJ1-5, with D possibly matching TRBD1 (6 bases). V was clipped by 5 bases and J by 4 bases, with 15 bases between them. Germline assignment: CDR1 SGHTA and CDR2 FQGNSA. This CDR3 is 15 amino acids long. The CDR3 bases are TGTGCCAGCAGCCCCCAGGGGTTCCCGAATCAGCCCCAGCATTTT. Encoded protein: CASSPQGFPNQPQHF.

The chain is built from TRBV5-4 and TRBJ1-6, with TRBD1 matching 8 bases. The length of the CDR3 is 14 residues. Germline trimming cut 4 bases from V and 10 bases from J; bases unmatched to any gene: 7. Germline lookup yields CDR1 SGHNT and CDR2 YYREEE (reference sequence). CDR3 region: CASSPRDRQSPLHF. The DNA of the CDR3 is TGTGCCAGCAGCCCTAGGGACAGGCAGTCACCCCTCCACTTT.

V and J are TRBV3-1 (or the pseudogene TRBV3-2) and TRBJ1-2; D unclear. The CDR3 has 17 residues. V dropped 4 bases and J dropped 5 bases, with 23 bases sitting between them. Per the germline V gene, CDR1 is LGHDT and CDR2 is YNNKEL (reference sequence). DNA of the CDR3: TGTGCCAGCAGCCTCACTCTCGGGCGGGTGTCCTTTTATGGCTACACCTTC. Its protein is CASSLTLGRVSFYGYTF.

This clone was found a few times. J is TRBJ2-7 and V is TRBV27; 11 nucleotides agree with TRBD2. Germline assignment: CDR1 MNHEY and CDR2 SMNVEV (reference sequence). The CDR3 extends over 18 amino acids. The junction had 12 bases not matched to a gene; V was cut back by 2 bases and J by 3 bases. CDR3 bases: TGTGCCAGCAGTTTAGTAGGGACTAGCGGACCGTTTCTCTACGAGCAGTACTTC. Encoded protein: CASSLVGTSGPFLYEQYF.

This clone was picked up one time. The CDR3 loop is CASSTGLSTDTQYF. The CDR3 nucleotides are TGTGCCAGCAGCACGGGGCTCAGCACAGATACGCAGTATTTT. This sequence joins TRBV7-9 and TRBJ2-3; the D gene could be TRBD1 or TRBD2 (5 bases each). V lost 5 bases to trimming and J lost 0 bases, with 9 bases between them. CDR3 size: 14 residues. Germline-derived CDR1 and CDR2 are SEHNR and FQNEAQ (reference sequence).

This chain uses TRBV3-1 (or the pseudogene TRBV3-2) with TRBJ1-4; 7 bases fit TRBD1. The germline CDR1 and CDR2 sequences are LGHDT and YNNKEL (reference sequence). The CDR3 consists of 14 residues. Trimming at V came to 4 bases and at J to 6 bases, leaving 5 bases not matched to a gene. CDR3 nucleotides: TGTGCCAGCAGCCCAGGGGGAATTTATGAAAAACTGTTTTTT. It yields the protein CASSPGGIYEKLFF.

The rearrangement links TRBV10-3 to TRBJ2-3, with D tentatively TRBD1 or TRBD2 (6 bases each). Trimming stripped 8 bases from V and 5 bases from J, with 17 bases between. Germline values: CDR1 ENHRY, CDR2 SYGVKD. The CDR3 extends over 14 amino acids. CDR3 in DNA: TGTGCCATCGGTGGGGGAGGAGGGGGAGATACGCAGTATTTT. Amino acid sequence: CAIGGGGGGDTQYF.

V gene TRBV2 combines with J gene TRBJ2-3, with TRBD2 matching 9 bases. The CDR3 sequence is 15 residues long. In germline, CDR1 is SNHLY, CDR2 FYNNEI. Trimming at V came to 6 bases and at J to 10 bases, leaving 14 bases not matched to a gene. The CDR3 region has the DNA TGTGCCAGCAGGCGAGTAGCGGGAGAAGGCTGGGCGCAGTATTTT. Protein: CASRRVAGEGWAQYF.

The chain employs TRBV11-2 and TRBJ2-1; 7 nucleotides match TRBD1. The CDR3 contains 14 residues. Germline values: CDR1 SGHAT, CDR2 FQNNGV. V was clipped by 5 bases and J by 6 bases; unmatched bases: 7. CDR3 nucleotide sequence: TGTGCCAGCAGCCCACAGGGGCTCGGCAATGAGCAGTTCTTC. It codes for CASSPQGLGNEQFF.

The chain uses TRBV19 and TRBJ2-2; D unclear. The CDR3 runs to 13 residues. Trimming took 3 bases from V and 5 from J, leaving 7 bases between them. The germline CDR1 and CDR2 sequences are LNHDA and SQIVND (reference sequence). The CDR3 sequence is CASSIQGTGELFF. The DNA for the CDR3 is TGTGCCAGTAGTATTCAAGGTACCGGGGAGCTGTTTTTT.

CDR3 bases: TGTGCCAGCAGCCTTCTGAGTTCCTACGAGCAGTACTTC. This translates into CASSLLSSYEQYF. This sequence joins TRBV3-1 (or the pseudogene TRBV3-2) and TRBJ2-7; D gene unclear. CDR3 length: 13 amino acids. Germline V CDR1 and CDR2: LGHDT, YNNKEL (reference sequence). Trimming removed 4 bases from V and 1 base from J, with 8 bases in between.

This chain connects TRBV29-1 to TRBJ2-3, with 7 bases aligning to TRBD2. The CDR3 has 14 amino acids. Germline loops: CDR1 SQVTM, CDR2 ANQGSEA. With V trimmed by 3 bases and J by 2 bases, 5 bases remained unmatched. The CDR3 DNA sequence: TGCAGCGTTGATTCGCTAGCGGACACAGATACGCAGTATTTT. This sequence encodes CSVDSLADTDTQYF.

The chain carries TRBV3-1 (or the pseudogene TRBV3-2) and TRBJ1-1; D gene unclear. CDR1 and CDR2 from the germline V gene are LGHDT and YNNKEL (reference sequence). The CDR3 totals 12 residues. V lost 3 bases and J 8 bases, leaving 10 bases between the germline ends. The CDR3 protein is CASSQFEAEAFF. For the CDR3, the DNA is TGTGCCAGCAGCCAGTTTGAGGCCGAAGCTTTCTTT.

The V gene is TRBV4-1, the J gene TRBJ1-2, with D tentatively TRBD1 (5 bases). The CDR3 contains 14 residues. The V end was cut by 1 base, the J end by 3 bases, with 9 bases between. Per germline, CDR1 MGHRA and CDR2 YSYEKL. CDR3 loop: CASSQVGTHYGYTF. The CDR3 nucleotides read TGCGCCAGCAGCCAAGTCGGGACGCACTATGGCTACACCTTC.

The chain employs TRBV11-2 and TRBJ2-1; D may correspond to TRBD1 or TRBD2 (6 bases each). Trimming stripped 1 base from V and 4 bases from J, with 11 bases between. Germline loops: CDR1 SGHAT, CDR2 FQNNGV. The CDR3 contains 15 residues. The CDR3 loop is CASSLVGGLYNEQFF. The CDR3 DNA reads TGTGCCAGCAGCTTAGTAGGGGGACTGTACAATGAGCAGTTCTTC.

The CDR3 loop is CASSRQTGRHTEAFF. In DNA form, the CDR3 reads TGTGCCAGTAGTCGGCAGACAGGGCGTCACACTGAAGCTTTCTTT. This rearrangement joins TRBV19 to TRBJ1-1; 7 nucleotides agree with TRBD1. V lost 5 bases to trimming and J lost 3 bases; unmatched junction nucleotides: 9. CDR1 LNHDA and CDR2 SQIVND come from the germline V gene (reference sequence). The CDR3 loop spans 15 amino acids.

The J gene is TRBJ2-7, the V gene TRBV6-4, with TRBD1 identical over 10 bases. The germline gives CDR1 MRHNA, CDR2 SNTAGT. Trimming removed 6 bases from V and 3 bases from J; junction bases left unmatched: 17. The CDR3 consists of 18 residues. The CDR3, as DNA: TGTGCCAGCAGGACAGGACAGGGGGTGCTTATCCCCTACTACGAGCAGTACTTC. This translates into CASRTGQGVLIPYYEQYF.

This sequence joins TRBV3-1 (or the pseudogene TRBV3-2) and TRBJ2-2, with TRBD1 as a possible D gene (5 bases). Trimming cost V 5 bases and J 4 bases, with 20 bases left between them. The CDR3 loop spans 17 amino acids. Germline lookup yields CDR1 LGHDT and CDR2 YNNKEL (reference sequence). The CDR3 here is CASSTPLGAATTGELFF. CDR3 sequence (DNA): TGTGCCAGCAGCACCCCGCTAGGGGCGGCGACCACCGGGGAGCTGTTTTTT.

The chain has TRBV25-1 and TRBJ1-1, with no clear D. The CDR3 is 15 amino acids. The ends were cut back, 2 bases at V and 1 base at J, with 11 bases in the middle. Germline V lookup: CDR1 MGHDK, CDR2 SYGVNS. As DNA, the CDR3 is TGTGCCAGCAGTGAAGGCGGAGGGTGGAACACTGAAGCTTTCTTT. The encoded protein is CASSEGGGWNTEAFF.

Concerning this clone: The junction differs from germline at one of its ends, possibly a read error. The chain couples TRBV27 to TRBJ1-2, with 10 bases aligning to TRBD1. Germline loops: CDR1 MNHEY, CDR2 SMNVEV (reference sequence). The CDR3 consists of 13 residues. CDR3 nucleotide sequence: TGTGCCAGCAGTCTATCGACAGGGGGCGGCTACACCTTC. Its protein is CASSLSTGGGYTF.